This T cell receptor beta chain originates from a study of blood T cell repertoires in COVID-19. Some clones are missing from TCRdb's copy, which holds only in-frame ones; the method was immunoSEQ multiplex PCR. The table lists 270,000 or so clones, approximately 90% of them singletons. The CDR3 runs to 14 residues. The V gene is TRBV21-1, the J gene TRBJ2-7; the D call TRBD2 from the table was never checked on the DNA. TRBV21-1 is reported as a pseudogene. The sample was PBMCs or T cells enriched from blood (not recorded which). The receptor was derived from a man in his forties who had been exposed to COVID-19. DNA for the CDR3: TGTGCCAGCAGCAATAGCGGGAGGGCCGCCGAGCAGTACTTC. This translates into CASSNSGRAAEQYF.